This T cell receptor beta chain is drawn from a study of shared clonotypes between healthy human individuals. For the study at large: Samples came from a couple of female and a few male donors aged 18 to 49.

A note on this clone: This CDR3 is also generated by other DNA sequences in the sample.

TCRdb's copy holds only in-frame clones and misses some; the assay was immunoSEQ multiplex PCR. Of about 2.4 million clones in the sample, 90% to 95% were seen once. The germline gives CDR1 KGHSH, CDR2 LQKENI. Trimming took 1 base from V and 6 from J, leaving 6 bases between them. This CDR3 is 13 amino acids long. All participating donors were Caucasian adults from Nashville, Tennessee. CD45RA+ naive and CD45RA-negative memory subsets were separated from CD4+ cells. The chain employs TRBV18 and TRBJ2-2, with D perhaps matching TRBD1 (6 bases). This sequence originates from a man between 18 and 29 years old in good health. Some clones in this sample may be carry-over from other donors' samples. The material sequenced was naive CD4+ T cells from PBMCs. Subset of the sample: CD45RA+ positively selected. CDR3 sequence: CASSPQGAGELFF. The CDR3 nucleotides read TGTGCCAGCTCACCACAGGGGGCCGGGGAGCTGTTTTTT.